This T cell receptor beta chain emerged from a study of T cells in localized non-small cell lung cancer. Findings and limits, study-wide: Measurement of T cell clonality placed uninvolved adjacent lung highest, above the level in tumor.

On this clone: Its matching antigen is unknown.

The CDR3 spans 17 residues. Trimming cost V 5 bases and J 6 bases; bases outside gene matches: 10. Germline CDR1 SEHNR, CDR2 FQNEAQ (reference sequence). Assay used: immunoSEQ multiplex PCR; TCRdb lists only in-frame clones, some missing. The sample yields approximately 140,000 clones, roughly 90% seen once. The receptor comes from a female donor at least 60 years old with stage I lung adenocarcinoma. The input for sequencing was peripheral blood, taken before any cancer treatment. This sequence joins TRBV7-9 and TRBJ2-3, with 14 bases identical to TRBD2. CDR3 sequence reads: CASSQGTSGSAPDTQYF. CDR3 bases: TGTGCCAGCAGCCAAGGGACTAGCGGGAGTGCGCCGGATACGCAGTATTTT.